The 27 T cell receptor beta chains listed next were all sequenced from one sample in a study of PD-L1 blockade in urothelial cancer (dated by TCRdb to 2016 to 2017). The library was built by means of the immunoSEQ multiplex PCR assay. The immuneACCESS repertoire file appears here via TCRdb, limited to in-frame rearrangements. These files lack a portion of the clones; in checked studies, under half of the deficit traces to unresolved V genes, and the cause of the others is not known. This sample holds just under 40,000 clones; approximately 90% were observed only once. The top ten clones comprise approximately 1.9% of the sample. The source was PBMCs, collected around atezolizumab (anti-PD-L1) treatment. Receptors were obtained from a man aged 55 to 70 with urothelial cancer.

This clone was observed a few times. The rearrangement uses TRBV5-1 and TRBJ1-1; a weak D match, TRBD1 (5 bases). This CDR3 region has 13 residues. V was trimmed by 7 bases and J by 3 bases, leaving 13 bases between them. CDR1 SGHRS and CDR2 YFSETQ come from the germline V gene. The CDR3 sequence: CASGATDDTEAFF. Written as DNA, the CDR3 is TGCGCCAGCGGAGCGACAGATGACACTGAAGCTTTCTTT.

This clone was observed a single time. CDR3 DNA: TGCGCCAGCAGCTCTACCCAGGGGGACTACGAGCAGTACTTC. Translation: CASSSTQGDYEQYF. The genes are TRBV5-1 and TRBJ2-7; 7 bases fit TRBD1. The CDR3 runs to 14 residues. CDR1 SGHRS and CDR2 YFSETQ come from the germline V gene. J gave up 3 bases and V 3 bases, and 6 bases lay outside the gene matches.

The rearrangement uses TRBV18 and TRBJ2-7; 7 bases align to TRBD1. Germline V gene sequence: CDR1 KGHSH, CDR2 LQKENI. With V trimmed by 5 bases and J by 4 bases, 5 bases remained unmatched. The length of the CDR3 is 13 residues. The CDR3 reads CASSRGQDYEQYF. For the CDR3, the DNA is TGTGCCAGCTCAAGAGGACAGGATTACGAGCAGTACTTC.

CDR3 DNA sequence: TGTGCCTGGACAGGGCTATCTGGAAACACCATATATTTT. Its protein is CAWTGLSGNTIYF. V gene TRBV30 combines with J gene TRBJ1-3; tentative D call: TRBD1 (5 bases). V lost 4 bases to trimming and J lost 1 base, with 8 bases between them. There are 13 residues in the CDR3. Germline CDR1 reads GTSNPN; CDR2 reads SVGIG (reference sequence). Full variable domain (remainder filled in from reference TRBV30 and TRBJ1-3): SQTIHQWPATLVQPVGSPLSLECTVEGTSNPNLYWYRQAAGRGLQLLFYSVGIGQISSEVPQNLSASRPQDRQFILSSKKLLLSDSGFYLCAWTGLSGNTIYFGEGSWLTVV.

The rearrangement links TRBV28 to TRBJ2-7; 8 nucleotides align to TRBD1. J gave up 5 bases and V 8 bases, and 11 bases lay outside the gene matches. This CDR3 region has 14 residues. Per germline, CDR1 MDHEN and CDR2 SYDVKM. CDR3 coding DNA: TGTGCCAGCGGCAAGACAGGGGCTCCCAACGAGCAGTACTTC. This codes for CASGKTGAPNEQYF.

The V gene is TRBV2, the J gene TRBJ2-7, with 7 bases that match TRBD1. V dropped 4 bases and J dropped 0; count of bases not matched to a gene: 3. The CDR3 length is 14 residues. Germline V gene sequence: CDR1 SNHLY, CDR2 FYNNEI. Here the CDR3 DNA reads TGTGCCAGCAGTGCCAGGGGGTCCTCCTACGAGCAGTACTTC. It is translated as CASSARGSSYEQYF.

This rearrangement joins TRBV4-2 to TRBJ1-5, with D tentatively TRBD1 (6 bases). The CDR3 is 13 residues long. Germline-derived CDR1 and CDR2 are LGHNA and YNFKEQ. Deletions cut 5 bases from V and 4 bases from J, with 9 bases between. The DNA for the CDR3 is TGTGCCAGCAGCTCACAGGGTAATCAGCCCCAGCATTTT. It codes for CASSSQGNQPQHF.

This clone has more than one count but fewer than ten. The chain recombines TRBV2 with TRBJ2-7; a weak D match, TRBD1 (5 bases). The CDR3 extends over 14 amino acids. V lost 3 bases and J 3 bases, leaving 12 bases between the germline ends. CDR1 and CDR2 from the germline V gene are SNHLY and FYNNEI. CDR3 nucleotides: TGTGCCAGCAGTGATCTTGGTCAGGGCTACGAGCAGTACTTC. The encoded protein is CASSDLGQGYEQYF.

V is TRBV18 and J is TRBJ2-7, with TRBD1 matching over 11 bases. The CDR3 length is 16 residues. Looked up from germline, CDR1 is KGHSH and CDR2 is LQKENI. With 4 bases clipped from V and 5 bases from J, the junction kept 10 bases outside the gene matches. CDR3 sequence: CASSQRGQGAEDEQYF. In DNA form, the CDR3 reads TGTGCCAGCTCACAACGAGGACAGGGGGCAGAGGACGAGCAGTACTTC.

This clone was counted once. The genes are TRBV11-3 and TRBJ2-1, with 13 bases aligning to TRBD2. This CDR3 is 15 amino acids long. The V gene end was trimmed by 4 bases and the J gene end by 8 bases; junction bases not matched to a gene: 5. Germline CDR1 reads SGHNT; CDR2 reads YENEEA. Here the CDR3 reads CASSSGTSGKDEQFF. DNA for the CDR3: TGTGCCAGCAGCTCCGGGACTAGCGGGAAGGATGAGCAGTTCTTC.

CDR3: CASSPGGTEAFF. The DNA of the CDR3 is TGTGCCAGCAGCCCCGGGGGCACTGAAGCTTTCTTT. The chain couples TRBV7-3 to TRBJ1-1, with D possibly TRBD1 on 5 matching bases. The length of the CDR3 is 12 residues. V lost 5 bases, J lost 4 bases, and 8 bases lay in between. Germline V lookup: CDR1 SGHTA, CDR2 FQGTGA.

The gene calls are TRBV7-2 and TRBJ2-1; 7 bases map to TRBD2. V lost 5 bases and J lost 2; bases outside the gene matches: 6. The CDR3 sequence is 15 residues long. Germline V lookup: CDR1 SGHTA, CDR2 FQGNSA. CDR3 DNA sequence: TGTGCCAGCAGCCCTAGCGGCGCTCCCTACAATGAGCAGTTCTTC. Protein: CASSPSGAPYNEQFF.

The rearrangement links TRBV29-1 to TRBJ2-3, with D possibly being TRBD1 (6 bases). Looked up from germline, CDR1 is SQVTM and CDR2 is ANQGSEA. Trimming took 5 bases from V and 1 from J, leaving 16 bases between them. The CDR3 has 15 amino acids. CDR3 DNA sequence: TGCAGCGTTCGCGGACAGACTACTCGCACAGATACGCAGTATTTT. Amino acids: CSVRGQTTRTDTQYF.

The gene calls are TRBV9 and TRBJ1-2; D unresolved. V gave up 0 bases and J gave up 4 bases, with 13 bases separating them. The CDR3 runs to 15 residues. Germline lookup yields CDR1 SGDLS and CDR2 YYNGEE. CDR3 protein: CASSVVPAGTYGYTF. The CDR3 nucleotides read TGTGCCAGCAGCGTAGTCCCAGCAGGAACCTATGGCTACACCTTC.

The chain combines TRBV27 with TRBJ1-1, with 7 bases lining up with TRBD1. This CDR3 comprises 14 residues. Germline V gives CDR1 MNHEY, CDR2 SMNVEV (reference sequence). Germline trimming cut 4 bases from V and 5 bases from J; bases unmatched to any gene: 7. The CDR3: CASSWSGGETEAFF. CDR3 nucleotides: TGTGCCAGCAGTTGGTCAGGGGGTGAAACTGAAGCTTTCTTT.

The rearrangement uses TRBV10-1 and TRBJ2-2; D possibly corresponds to TRBD1 (5 bases). The V gene lost 3 bases and the J gene lost 2 bases, with 10 bases spanning the gap. CDR3 length: 15 amino acids. Germline V lookup: CDR1 WNHNN, CDR2 SYGVQD (reference sequence). This chain's CDR3 is CASSDWGVNTGELFF. Here the CDR3 DNA reads TGCGCCAGCAGTGATTGGGGCGTTAACACCGGGGAGCTGTTTTTT.

The chain has TRBV28 and TRBJ1-5; the match to TRBD1 covers 8 bases. V trimming: 2 bases; J trimming: 5 bases; junction bases outside the gene matches: 5. Looked up from germline, CDR1 is MDHEN and CDR2 is SYDVKM. The CDR3 has 15 residues. For the CDR3, the DNA is TGTGCCAGCAGTTTAACAACAGGGGGGGATCAGCCCCAGCATTTT. Its translation is CASSLTTGGDQPQHF. Filled out from reference TRBV28 and TRBJ1-5, the complete variable domain reads DVKVTQSSRYLVKRTGEKVFLECVQDMDHENMFWYRQDPGLGLRLIYFSYDVKMKEKGDIPEGYSVSREKKERFSLILESASTNQTSMYLCASSLTTGGDQPQHFGDGTRLSIL.

The chain links TRBV18 to TRBJ1-3, with D perhaps TRBD1 (6 bases). Germline CDR1 KGHSH, CDR2 LQKENI. There are 15 residues in the CDR3. V was pared by 6 bases and J by 5 bases, with 17 bases between. The CDR3 sequence: CASSPPGEGRNTIYF. DNA of the CDR3: TGTGCCAGCTCCCCTCCAGGGGAAGGCAGAAACACCATATATTTT.

The chain combines TRBV7-9 with TRBJ2-2, with 13 bases lining up with TRBD2. The CDR3 covers 19 residues. CDR1 and CDR2 (germline): SEHNR, FQNEAQ (reference sequence). V lost 6 bases and J lost 6; bases outside the gene matches: 16. The CDR3 is CASRRTSGGLAGIPGELFF. As DNA, the CDR3 is TGTGCCAGCAGGCGTACCTCCGGGGGACTAGCGGGAATTCCCGGGGAGCTGTTTTTT.

The chain carries TRBV7-6 and TRBJ2-5; 9 bases map to TRBD2. The V and J ends lost 5 bases and 5 bases, in that order; junction bases with no gene match: 15. The germline V gene encodes CDR1 SGHVS and CDR2 FNYEAQ. The CDR3 has 17 residues. The CDR3 sequence: CASSPRLRAGGGETQYF. The CDR3 DNA reads TGTGCCAGCAGCCCACGACTTAGAGCGGGAGGCGGGGAGACCCAGTACTTC.

This sequence joins TRBV5-4 and TRBJ1-2, with D possibly matching TRBD1 (6 bases). The germline V gene has CDR1 SGHNT and CDR2 YYREEE (reference sequence). The germline V and J ends were trimmed by 4 bases and 2 bases, with 15 bases remaining between them. The CDR3 has 15 amino acids. CDR3 in DNA: TGTGCCAGCAGCCGGACAGTGACTTCGAACTATGGCTACACCTTC. Protein sequence: CASSRTVTSNYGYTF.

The chain links TRBV5-1 to TRBJ2-1, with D possibly TRBD2 on 5 matching bases. The CDR3 loop spans 14 amino acids. Deletions cut 4 bases from V and 4 bases from J, with 12 bases between. The germline gives CDR1 SGHRS, CDR2 YFSETQ. DNA for the CDR3: TGCGCCAGCAGCATCTCTAGCTCTTACAATGAGCAGTTCTTC. Translated, it gives CASSISSSYNEQFF.

This chain joins TRBV19 and TRBJ1-5; TRBD1 aligns across 8 bases. This CDR3 is 14 amino acids long. Germline V lookup: CDR1 LNHDA, CDR2 SQIVND (reference sequence). Trimming at V came to 10 bases and at J to 5 bases, leaving 10 bases not matched to a gene. CDR3 in amino acids: CATTPSGGHQPQHF. CDR3 DNA sequence: TGTGCCACCACACCGTCAGGGGGCCATCAGCCCCAGCATTTT.

V gene TRBV21-1 combines with J gene TRBJ1-5; no DNA check was done on the table's D call, TRBD1. TRBV21-1 is marked as a pseudogene. This CDR3 has 15 amino acids. The CDR3 protein is CASSRQGACNQPQHF. Here the CDR3 DNA reads TGTGCCAGCAGCAGGCAGGGGGCCTGCAATCAGCCCCAGCATTTT.

The CDR3 loop is CASSPGDYNEKLFF. The CDR3 region has the DNA TGTGCCAGCAGTCCAGGGGATTATAATGAAAAACTGTTTTTT. J is TRBJ1-4 and V is TRBV28; a weak D match, TRBD1 (6 bases). V lost 5 bases and J lost 4, with 11 bases in between. The CDR3 has 14 amino acids. Germline V lookup: CDR1 MDHEN, CDR2 SYDVKM.

This chain links TRBV9 with TRBJ2-1, with D uncertain. V lost 2 bases, J lost 8 bases, and 11 bases lay in between. The CDR3 length is 13 residues. Germline CDR1 and CDR2: SGDLS and YYNGEE. The CDR3 spells CASSVYSPDEQFF. The DNA of the CDR3 is TGTGCCAGCAGCGTGTACTCCCCCGATGAGCAGTTCTTC.

The chain uses TRBV28 and TRBJ2-1; 9 bases align to TRBD2. The CDR3 has 16 residues. The germline V gene encodes CDR1 MDHEN and CDR2 SYDVKM. V lost 8 bases and J lost 0; bases outside the gene matches: 8. The CDR3 sequence: CASAGGSGGSYNEQFF. The CDR3 region has the DNA TGTGCCAGCGCGGGGGGGAGCGGGGGCTCCTACAATGAGCAGTTCTTC.